These 5 T cell receptor gamma chains were all obtained from the same sample, sequenced in a study of Vδ1+ human thymocytes. These receptors have no identified antigens. Notes on the study in general: Thymic TRG and TRD repertoires appeared highly polyclonal.

RNA was extracted from the cells and then reverse transcribed. CDR3 amplicons came from multiplex PCR with pooled V-gene forward and constant-region reverse primers. TCRdb called clones anew from the multiplex PCR reads with CATT. The profile shows about 27,000 gamma-chain clones, over 15% of them singletons. The sample comprised Vdelta1+ gamma-delta thymocytes from the thymus. Noted subset: FACS-sorted CD3+ TCRalphabeta- TCRVdelta1+ TCRVdelta2- thymocytes. The source is a boy younger than two who had congenital heart surgery.

This clone is a singleton in its sample. The J gene is TRGJ1 or TRGJ2, the V gene TRGV3. The CDR3 is made up of 9 amino acids. Per the germline V gene, CDR1 is VTNTFY and CDR2 is YDVSTARD (reference sequence). The ends lost 5 bases at V and 13 bases at J; junction bases unmatched: 5. CDR3 loop: CATWALKLF. The CDR3 coding sequence is TGTGCCACCTGGGCGCTAAAACTCTTT.

This clone was detected only a few times. This chain connects TRGV8 to TRGJP1. CDR3 length equals 11 residues. V lost 4 bases to trimming and J lost 8 bases; unmatched junction nucleotides: 1. Germline-derived CDR1 and CDR2 are VENAVY and YDSYNSRV. CDR3 sequence (DNA): TGTGCCACCTGGGACGGTTGGTTCAAGATATTT. It yields the protein CATWDGWFKIF.

The chain links TRGV2 to TRGJ1 or TRGJ2. The CDR3 length is 17 residues. Losses at the gene ends were 3 bases for V and 0 bases for J; bases not matched to a gene: 14. The V gene's germline CDR1 is EGSNGY and CDR2 YDSYNSKV. Here the CDR3 reads CATWDRLLPLNYYKKLF. DNA for the CDR3: TGTGCCACCTGGGACAGGCTTCTCCCCTTGAATTATTATAAGAAACTCTTT.

This clone was detected only a few times. The chain couples TRGV3 to TRGJ1 or TRGJ2. The CDR3 is 16 residues long. V shed 0 bases, J shed 7 bases, and the junction held 15 bases outside the gene matches. CDR1 VTNTFY and CDR2 YDVSTARD come from the germline V gene (reference sequence). The chain's CDR3 is CATWDRPLPVVYKKLF. The CDR3 DNA reads as TGTGCCACCTGGGACAGGCCGTTACCGGTCGTGTATAAGAAACTCTTT.

This clone appeared a few times. The gene calls are TRGV4 and TRGJ1 or TRGJ2. The CDR3 is 12 amino acids. The V and J ends lost 5 bases and 5 bases, in that order; junction bases with no gene match: 6. CDR1 is EGSTGY and CDR2 is YDSYTSSV in the germline V gene. The CDR3 spells CATWGADYKKLF. The CDR3 coding sequence is TGTGCCACCTGGGGAGCCGATTATAAGAAACTCTTT.